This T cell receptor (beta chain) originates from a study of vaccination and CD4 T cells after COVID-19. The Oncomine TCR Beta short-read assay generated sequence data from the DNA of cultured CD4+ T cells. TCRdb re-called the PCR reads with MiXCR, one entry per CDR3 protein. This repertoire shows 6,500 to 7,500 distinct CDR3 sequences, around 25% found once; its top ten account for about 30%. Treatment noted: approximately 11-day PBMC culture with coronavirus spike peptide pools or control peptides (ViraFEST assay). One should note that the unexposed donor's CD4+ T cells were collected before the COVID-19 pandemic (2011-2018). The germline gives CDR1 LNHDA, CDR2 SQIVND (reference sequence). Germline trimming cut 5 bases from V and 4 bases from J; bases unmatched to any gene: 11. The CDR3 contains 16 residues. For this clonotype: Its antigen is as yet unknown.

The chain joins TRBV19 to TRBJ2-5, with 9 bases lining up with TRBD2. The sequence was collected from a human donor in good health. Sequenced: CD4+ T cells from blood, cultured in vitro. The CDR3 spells CASSSPSGASGETQYF. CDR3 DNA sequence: TGTGCCAGTAGTTCCCCTAGCGGGGCCTCTGGAGAGACCCAGTACTTC.